The source of this T cell receptor (beta chain) is a study of response to subunit inactivated influenza vaccine. Concerning this clonotype itself: Antigen specificity is unknown.

Regarding the study as a whole: T cells newly recruited by each seasonal influenza vaccination are few, the authors suggested.

TCRdb re-called the RT-PCR reads through MiXCR, storing one row per CDR3 protein. Of 200,000 to 300,000 distinct CDR3 sequences listed, over 9% are singletons. V was pared by 1 base and J by 1 base, with 6 bases between. CDR1 and CDR2 (germline): SGHTA, FQGNSA. This CDR3 is 14 amino acids long. The specimen comprised non-naive T cells sorted from PBMCs, sampled roughly 15 days before vaccination. This rearrangement joins TRBV7-2 to TRBJ2-3, with D unclear. This sequence was found in a man in his fifties or sixties who received an inactivated influenza vaccine. The CDR3 here is CASSLDYRTDTQYF. The CDR3 DNA reads as TGTGCCAGCAGCTTAGACTATCGCACAGATACGCAGTATTTT.